This TCR beta chain originates from a study of T-cell reconstitution after alpha-beta-depleted transplantation in children. The CDR3 runs to 12 residues. Germline values: CDR1 SGDLS, CDR2 YYNGEE. Trimming removed 0 bases at V and 5 bases at J, with 2 bases between. This clonotype was seen many times. This sample's TCRbeta library carried unique molecular identifier barcodes. TCRdb used MiXCR to reprocess the PCR reads, holding one entry per CDR3 protein. The sample includes hundreds of thousands of distinct CDR3 sequences, 13% of them seen just once. The rearrangement joins TRBV9 to TRBJ2-2, with D uncertain. This receptor was identified in a human donor who donated a stem cell graft to a child with Fanconi anemia. This specimen was PBMCs, taken from the stem cell graft. The CDR3 loop is CASSVGTGELFF. CDR3 DNA sequence: TGTGCCAGCAGCGTAGGGACCGGGGAGCTGTTTTTT.